The 6 T cell receptor beta chains below all came from one sample that was sequenced in a study of cytotoxic CD8 clonotypes in ibrutinib-treated CLL. Measured with immunoSEQ multiplex PCR; TCRdb has only the in-frame clones, and not every one. The sample has 65,000 to 90,000 clones, approximately 87% seen once. The specimen was PBMCs, collected after 24 months of ibrutinib treatment. The receptors here all came from a human donor with chronic lymphocytic leukemia.

The chain has TRBV29-1 and TRBJ1-2, with D possibly being TRBD1 (5 bases). The CDR3 covers 19 residues. V was pared by 0 bases and J by 7 bases, with 30 bases between. Germline-derived CDR1 and CDR2 are SQVTM and ANQGSEA. The CDR3: CSVEDIAGTDSLRTFGYTF. The DNA of the CDR3 is TGCAGCGTTGAAGATATCGCCGGGACGGACTCTCTCCGAACCTTTGGCTACACCTTC. The full variable domain, in which reference TRBV29-1 and TRBJ1-2 provide the parts outside the CDR3, is SAVISQKPSRDICQRGTSLTIQCQVDSQVTMMFWYRQQPGQSLTLIATANQGSEATYESGFVIDKFPISRPNLTFSTLTVSNMSPEDSSIYLCSVEDIAGTDSLRTFGYTFGSGTRLTVV.

This clone was observed a single time. This chain joins TRBV10-2 and TRBJ2-2; D remains unclear. CDR1 and CDR2 from the germline V gene are WSHSY and SAAADI. The ends were cut back, 2 bases at V and 8 bases at J, with 6 bases in the middle. CDR3 length: 12 residues. The CDR3 loop reads CASSETLGELFF. CDR3 sequence (DNA): TGCGCCAGCAGTGAGACGCTGGGGGAGCTGTTTTTT.

The rearrangement uses TRBV6-6 and TRBJ2-1; a possible D gene is TRBD2 (5 bases). Per the germline V gene, CDR1 is MNHNY and CDR2 is SVGAGI (reference sequence). Trimming took off 4 bases at V and 9 bases at J, with 7 bases between the two ends. CDR3 length: 11 amino acids. The CDR3 reads CASSLRAEQFF. CDR3 coding DNA: TGTGCCAGCAGTTTGCGGGCTGAGCAGTTCTTC.

The V and J genes are TRBV10-3 and TRBJ2-3; D unresolved. This CDR3 contains 12 residues. The germline CDR1 and CDR2 sequences are ENHRY and SYGVKD. The ends were cut back, 5 bases at V and 7 bases at J, with 10 bases in the middle. The CDR3 loop reads CAISSTANTQYF. As DNA, the CDR3 is TGTGCCATCAGTTCCACAGCAAATACGCAGTATTTT.

Here the CDR3 reads CASSLGASFGVNEQFF. In nucleotides, the CDR3 is TGTGCCAGCAGCTTGGGGGCCTCATTCGGGGTTAATGAGCAGTTCTTC. This chain links TRBV5-4 with TRBJ2-1; TRBD2 is a possible D gene (5 bases). The CDR3 covers 16 residues. CDR1 and CDR2 from the germline V gene are SGHNT and YYREEE (reference sequence). V was clipped by 0 bases and J by 7 bases, with 17 bases between them.

This clone has only a few counts. The rearrangement joins TRBV5-5 to TRBJ2-1; D unresolved. Trimming removed 1 base at V and 8 bases at J, with 7 bases between. The CDR3 is 12 residues long. Germline V lookup: CDR1 SGHKS, CDR2 YYEKEE (reference sequence). CDR3 nucleotides: TGTGCCAGCAGCTTGCCTGGTGATGAGCAGTTCTTC. It specifies CASSLPGDEQFF.